The present T cell receptor beta chain was sequenced within a study of blood T cell repertoires in COVID-19. Across the study: From the United States, Italy and Spain came samples of acute and convalescent COVID-19. The cDNA or gDNA used as material had been derived from T cells, B-cell-depleted T cells, or PBMCs.

The CDR3 contains 15 residues. The germline gives CDR1 SGHAT, CDR2 FQNNGV. V gave up 0 bases and J gave up 8 bases; unmatched junction bases: 8. Source study methods: Reference gene primer amplification gave estimated nucleated cell counts. Sequencing used immunoSEQ multiplex PCR; TCRdb keeps in-frame clones, though not all of them. The D gene and trimming were derived from the DNA, and the V and J assignments and clone size from that table. The sample carries about 140,000 clones, roughly 88% recorded once. This clonotype was sampled from a man between 60 and 75 years old with active or convalescent COVID-19. The chain is built from TRBV11-2 and TRBJ1-2; 8 bases line up with TRBD1. The sequenced sample was peripheral blood. The CDR3 DNA reads TGTGCCAGCAGCTTAGAAGGGCAGGGGGCAAGGGGCTACACCTTC. This translates into CASSLEGQGARGYTF.